A single sample is the source of the 3 T cell receptor beta chains below, sequenced in a study of vaccination and CD4 T cells after COVID-19. The assay that was used to sequence DNA from cultured CD4+ T cells was the Oncomine TCR Beta short-read assay. Once CD4+ T cells had been cultured, genomic DNA was extracted from them. Via MiXCR, TCRdb re-called the PCR reads, giving one row per CDR3 protein. The sample includes over 8,500 distinct CDR3 sequences, about 28% seen only once; the top ten take about 23%. Their cognate antigens are unknown. Treatment in this sample: approximately 9-day PBMC culture with coronavirus spike peptide pools or control peptides (ViraFEST assay). Before the COVID-19 pandemic (2011-2018), CD4+ T cells were obtained from the unexposed donor. The source material was CD4+ T cells from blood, cultured in vitro. The source is a human donor in good health.

In its sample, this clonotype was seen a few times. The chain has TRBV6-1 and TRBJ2-2, with D hard to call. The V end lost 2 bases, the J end lost 4 bases, and 5 bases lay between the germline ends. This CDR3 is built from 13 residues. Germline V gene data show CDR1 as MNHNS and CDR2 as SASEGT. As DNA, the CDR3 is TGTGCCAGCAGTGAACTCACCACCGGGGAGCTGTTTTTT. It yields the protein CASSELTTGELFF.

Comments on this clonotype: Sequence at one end of the junction differs from germline and may be a read error. The chain uses TRBV18 and TRBJ2-7; D is uncertain. The CDR3 extends over 12 amino acids. Germline assignment: CDR1 KGHSH and CDR2 LQKENI. In nucleotides, the CDR3 is TGTGCCAGCTCACGAACGCAAGGCGAGCAGAACTTC. It specifies CASSRTQGEQNF.

This clonotype counts as medium-sized. The rearrangement uses TRBV27 and TRBJ1-2, with 8 bases that match TRBD1. The germline gives CDR1 MNHEY, CDR2 SMNVEV (reference sequence). Trimming at V came to 5 bases and at J to 4 bases, leaving 9 bases not matched to a gene. The CDR3 contains 15 residues. CDR3 nucleotides: TGTGCCAGCAGTCCCCGGACAGGGAATGGCTATGGCTACACCTTC. Its protein product is CASSPRTGNGYGYTF.